A single sample gave rise to the 20 T cell receptor beta chains below, sequenced in a study of blood T cells in healthy people across ages. A sample-barcoded 5' primer and a J-beta primer mix were used in a second PCR of about 6 to 11 cycles. TCRdb itself ran the 5' RACE reads through MiXCR, one entry per CDR3 protein. The repertoire holds 500,000 to 550,000 distinct CDR3 sequences, with about 25% as singletons. A further study also used this sample, focusing on T cells of mothers and their children.

The sample comprised blood. Every receptor here comes from a boy aged 5-17 years in good health.

This clonotype was picked up a small number of times. The chain joins TRBV4-3 to TRBJ2-2, with D perhaps matching TRBD1 (5 bases). Germline loops: CDR1 LGHNA, CDR2 YSLEER. The V end lost 0 bases, the J end lost 0 bases, and 14 bases lay between the germline ends. This CDR3 comprises 18 residues. CDR3 coding DNA: TGCGCCAGCAGCCAAGATCTGAGTGAGACAGCGAACACCGGGGAGCTGTTTTTT. Its protein product is CASSQDLSETANTGELFF.

This clonotype has ten or more counts. The rearrangement links TRBV28 to TRBJ2-5; perhaps D is TRBD1 or TRBD2 (6 bases each). CDR3 length: 14 amino acids. From germline, CDR1 is MDHEN and CDR2 SYDVKM. V was shortened by 3 bases and J by 5 bases, with 13 bases between the two germline ends. The CDR3 region is CASSLYPGAETQYF. CDR3 DNA: TGTGCCAGCAGTTTGTACCCGGGGGCGGAGACCCAGTACTTC.

V and J are TRBV28 and TRBJ2-3, with 9 bases matching TRBD2. The CDR3 runs to 16 residues. Per germline, CDR1 MDHEN and CDR2 SYDVKM. The ends lost 0 bases at V and 3 bases at J; junction bases unmatched: 4. DNA for the CDR3: TGTGCCAGCAGTTTATGGTCTAGCGGGGTTACAGATACGCAGTATTTT. Protein product: CASSLWSSGVTDTQYF. The full variable domain, in which reference TRBV28 and TRBJ2-3 provide the parts outside the CDR3, is DVKVTQSSRYLVKRTGEKVFLECVQDMDHENMFWYRQDPGLGLRLIYFSYDVKMKEKGDIPEGYSVSREKKERFSLILESASTNQTSMYLCASSLWSSGVTDTQYFGPGTRLTVL.

The V and J genes are TRBV18 and TRBJ2-5; the match to TRBD1 covers 7 bases. The J call may be incorrect, as the DNA end agrees better with TRBJ2-7. CDR1 and CDR2 from the germline V gene are KGHSH and LQKENI. The CDR3 contains 13 residues. The CDR3 DNA reads as TGTGCCAGCTCACCGGACAGGACTGTCGAGCAGTACTTC. This gives the protein CASSPDRTVEQYF.

In regard to this clonotype: The germline gene is not matched at one end of the junction; a read error may be the cause. V gene TRBV9 combines with J gene TRBJ2-1; the D call may be TRBD1 or TRBD2 (5 bases each). CDR1 is SGDLS and CDR2 is YYNGEE in the germline V gene. This CDR3 comprises 16 residues. CDR3 residues: CASSVGHIGRGDEQFF. As DNA, the CDR3 is TGTGCCAGCAGTGTAGGACATATAGGACGGGGCGATGAGCAGTTCTTC.

The V call is TRBV4-1, the J call TRBJ2-4; D may be TRBD2 (5 bases). Trimming took 0 bases from V and 10 from J, leaving 7 bases between them. Germline V gene lookup returns CDR1 MGHRA and CDR2 YSYEKL. CDR3 length equals 12 residues. The DNA of the CDR3 is TGCGCCAGCAGCCAAGATCGGAGGATTCAGTACTTC. Its translation is CASSQDRRIQYF.

The chain carries TRBV20-1 and TRBJ1-4; possibly TRBD1 for D (5 bases). This CDR3 contains 13 residues. Germline V gene lookup returns CDR1 DFQATT and CDR2 SNEGSKA (reference sequence). V was pared by 6 bases and J by 3 bases, with 11 bases between. The CDR3 region is CSAIDSPNEKLFF. As DNA, the CDR3 is TGCAGTGCCATCGACAGCCCTAATGAAAAACTGTTTTTT.

This clonotype was counted at least ten times. This sequence joins TRBV7-3 and TRBJ2-5; D gene uncertain. The CDR3 is made up of 13 amino acids. V lost 5 bases and J 5 bases, leaving 12 bases between the germline ends. Germline-derived CDR1 and CDR2 are SGHTA and FQGTGA. CDR3 in amino acids: CASSPEGVETQYF. The CDR3, as DNA: TGTGCCAGCAGCCCCGAAGGAGTGGAGACCCAGTACTTC.

CDR3 in DNA: TGTGCCAGCAGCGACGGAGGCCTACTGAATGAGCAGTTCTTC. Amino acid sequence: CASSDGGLLNEQFF. The chain combines TRBV6-2 or TRBV6-3 with TRBJ2-1, with a weak D call TRBD2 (5 bases). This CDR3 is built from 14 residues. V was cut by 6 bases and J by 7 bases, with 16 bases left in between. Germline CDR1 reads MNHEY; CDR2 reads SVGEGT.

This chain uses TRBV2 with TRBJ2-1; 8 positions match TRBD2. The V gene end was trimmed by 4 bases and the J gene end by 8 bases; junction bases not matched to a gene: 7. This CDR3 spans 14 amino acids. Germline V gene lookup returns CDR1 SNHLY and CDR2 FYNNEI. For the CDR3, the DNA is TGTGCCAGCAGTGGGAGCGGGGGTTTTTATGAGCAGTTCTTC. Encoded protein: CASSGSGGFYEQFF.

About this clonotype: At one end the junction does not follow the germline gene, possibly because of a read error. J is TRBJ2-7 and V is TRBV20-1; D unresolved. CDR1 and CDR2 from the germline V gene are DFQATT and SNEGSKA (reference sequence). This CDR3 comprises 12 residues. The CDR3 loop is CSASRISHEQYF. CDR3 sequence (DNA): TGCAGTGCTAGCAGGATCTCCCACGAGCAGTACTTC.

As regards this clonotype: An end of the junction does not agree with germline; a read error may underlie this. The chain joins TRBV5-1 to TRBJ1-1; D is perhaps TRBD1 (6 bases). The CDR3 runs 13 residues. Per the germline V gene, CDR1 is SGHRS and CDR2 is YFSETQ. CDR3 nucleotides: TGCGCCAGCAGCTTGGCCGCGGGGGCTGAAGCTCTCTTT. It yields the protein CASSLAAGAEALF. Full variable domain (outside the CDR3, taken from reference TRBV5-1 and TRBJ1-1): KAGVTQTPRYLIKTRGQQVTLSCSPISGHRSVSWYQQTPGQGLQFLFEYFSETQRNKGNFPGRFSGRQFSNSRSEMNVSTLELGDSALYLCASSLAAGAEALFGQGTRLTVV.

This clonotype was observed a handful of times. At one boundary the junction diverges from the germline segment, which might be a read error. This sequence joins TRBV16 and TRBJ2-7; a weak D match, TRBD2 (6 bases). CDR1 and CDR2 from the germline V gene are KGHSY and FQNENV. The CDR3 loop spans 15 amino acids. The CDR3 DNA sequence: TGTGCCAGCAGCCAATGGGACGGGGGTTATGGCGAGAAGTACTTC. Residues: CASSQWDGGYGEKYF.

The rearrangement links TRBV29-1 to TRBJ1-2; tentatively, D is TRBD1 (5 bases). With 3 bases removed from V and 7 bases from J, the gap between germline ends came to 9 bases. The CDR3 length is 11 residues. Germline V CDR1 and CDR2: SQVTM, ANQGSEA. DNA for the CDR3: TGCAGCGTTGACAGGGCTACTGGCTACACCTTC. It yields the protein CSVDRATGYTF.

This clonotype has only a few counts. This chain connects TRBV20-1 to TRBJ1-2; D is undetermined. Trimming took off 3 bases at V and 4 bases at J, with 3 bases between the two ends. This CDR3 region has 10 residues. The V gene's germline CDR1 is DFQATT and CDR2 SNEGSKA (reference sequence). Written as DNA, the CDR3 is TGCAGTGCTAGTTCCTATGGCTACACCTTC. This encodes CSASSYGYTF.

This clonotype was counted between two and nine times. The rearrangement uses TRBV6-2 or TRBV6-3 and TRBJ2-7; TRBD1 agrees at 9 bases. The junction had 5 bases not matched to a gene; V was cut back by 5 bases and J by 3 bases. Per the germline V gene, CDR1 is MNHEY and CDR2 is SVGEGT. The CDR3 runs 14 residues. The CDR3 sequence: CASSLDRGNYEQYF. As DNA, the CDR3 is TGTGCCAGCAGTCTCGACAGGGGGAACTACGAGCAGTACTTC.

This sequence joins TRBV5-1 and TRBJ1-1, with no clear D. Germline V gene data show CDR1 as SGHRS and CDR2 as YFSETQ. This CDR3 spans 15 amino acids. Deletions cut 2 bases from V and 1 base from J, with 12 bases between. The CDR3 nucleotides are TGCGCCAGCAGCTTTTCGGTCCCTGAGAACACTGAAGCTTTCTTT. Protein: CASSFSVPENTEAFF.

Comments on this clonotype: A much larger clone lies one base from this, so it may be a read error. This rearrangement joins TRBV20-1 to TRBJ2-5, with a weak D call TRBD1 (8 bases). V was cut by 5 bases and J by 7 bases, with 17 bases left in between. The length of the CDR3 is 13 residues. Germline CDR1 is DFQATT and CDR2 is SNEGSKA (reference sequence). The CDR3 DNA reads TGCAGTGCTCCACAGGGGGAGGGTGGGACCCAGTACTTC. Its translation: CSAPQGEGGTQYF.

The rearrangement joins TRBV7-2 to TRBJ2-7; D is perhaps TRBD1 or TRBD2 (5 bases each). The CDR3 is made up of 14 amino acids. Germline loops: CDR1 SGHTA, CDR2 FQGNSA. V dropped 5 bases and J dropped 4 bases, with 15 bases sitting between them. The CDR3 loop reads CASSPGYEGYEQYF. DNA for the CDR3: TGTGCCAGCAGCCCGGGGTACGAGGGGTACGAGCAGTACTTC.

The gene calls are TRBV28 and TRBJ1-5; D might be TRBD1 (6 bases). The CDR3 contains 16 residues. Per the germline V gene, CDR1 is MDHEN and CDR2 is SYDVKM. Trimming cost V 3 bases and J 4 bases, with 16 bases left between them. Written as DNA, the CDR3 is TGTGCCAGCAGTTTTCCCCTCAGGGGTGGAAATCAGCCCCAGCATTTT. It codes for CASSFPLRGGNQPQHF.